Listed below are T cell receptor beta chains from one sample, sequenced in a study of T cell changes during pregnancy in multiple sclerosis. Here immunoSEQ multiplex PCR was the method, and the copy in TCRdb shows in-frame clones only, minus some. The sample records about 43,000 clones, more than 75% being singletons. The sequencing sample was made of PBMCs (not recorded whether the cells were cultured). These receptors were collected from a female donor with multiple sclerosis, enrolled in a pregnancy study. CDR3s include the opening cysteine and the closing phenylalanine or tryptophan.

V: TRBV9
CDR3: CASSARLAGAISEQYF

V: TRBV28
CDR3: CASSSPHGGTYEQYF

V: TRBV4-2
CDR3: CASSQTDIYGYTF

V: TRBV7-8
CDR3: CASSGIRGIGPGNTIYF

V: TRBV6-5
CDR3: CASRGQSGNTIYF

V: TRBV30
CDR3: CAWSVRGNTIYF

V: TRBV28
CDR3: CASSVGGVSYNEQFF

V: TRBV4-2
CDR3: CASSQVGGTDTQYF

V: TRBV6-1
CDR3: CASRRETGTSQFF

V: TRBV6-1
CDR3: CASSAPRTASYEQYF

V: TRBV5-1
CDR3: CASSFNTGELFF

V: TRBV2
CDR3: CASSRLARTDTQYF

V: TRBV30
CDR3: CAWMSGASGRAEQFF

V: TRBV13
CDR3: CASSLVGNSKRDTEAFF

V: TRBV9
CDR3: CASSVGGGNAETQYF

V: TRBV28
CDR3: CASSVAGTYYEQYF

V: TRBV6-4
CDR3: CASSDARVRETQYF

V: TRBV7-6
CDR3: CASSLTSTGAMNTEAFF

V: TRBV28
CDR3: CASSLKGNYGYTF

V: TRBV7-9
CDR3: CASSATQHNEQFF

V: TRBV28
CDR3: CASSLNDDEQFF

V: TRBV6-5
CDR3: CASSPPGTGGSGYTF

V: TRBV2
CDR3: CASSEGGENQPQHF

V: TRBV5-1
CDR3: CASSSAGSSYEQYF

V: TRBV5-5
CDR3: CASIESNRVHNEQFF

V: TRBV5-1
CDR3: CASSLGSGEQFF

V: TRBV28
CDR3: CASRVTGLAVINGYTF

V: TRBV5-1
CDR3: CASSLAPTGGPYGYTF

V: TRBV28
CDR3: CASSPPGQVQGPQHF

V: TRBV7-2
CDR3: CASSLGSGTEQFF

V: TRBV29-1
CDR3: CSVGGVNTGANVLTF

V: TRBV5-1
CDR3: CASSLGRQGINTEAFF

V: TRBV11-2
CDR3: CASSLGLAGGRYNEQFF

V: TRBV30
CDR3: CAWSEAYEQYF

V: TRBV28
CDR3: CASSLEGPGRQETQYF

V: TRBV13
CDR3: CASSQAGEGGNTEAFF